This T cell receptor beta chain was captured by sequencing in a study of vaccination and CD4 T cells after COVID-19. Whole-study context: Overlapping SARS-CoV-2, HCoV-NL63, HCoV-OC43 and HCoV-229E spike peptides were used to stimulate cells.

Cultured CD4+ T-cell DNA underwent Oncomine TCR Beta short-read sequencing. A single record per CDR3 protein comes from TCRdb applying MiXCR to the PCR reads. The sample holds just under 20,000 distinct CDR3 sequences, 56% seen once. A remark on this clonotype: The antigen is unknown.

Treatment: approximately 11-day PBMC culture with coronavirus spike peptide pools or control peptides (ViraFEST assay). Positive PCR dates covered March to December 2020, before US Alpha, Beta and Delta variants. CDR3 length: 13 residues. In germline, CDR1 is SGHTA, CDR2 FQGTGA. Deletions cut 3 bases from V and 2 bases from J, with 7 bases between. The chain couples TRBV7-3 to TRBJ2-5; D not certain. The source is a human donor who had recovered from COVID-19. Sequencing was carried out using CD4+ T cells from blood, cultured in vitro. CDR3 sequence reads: CASSFGQQETQYF. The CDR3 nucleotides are TGTGCCAGCAGCTTTGGCCAGCAAGAGACCCAGTACTTC.